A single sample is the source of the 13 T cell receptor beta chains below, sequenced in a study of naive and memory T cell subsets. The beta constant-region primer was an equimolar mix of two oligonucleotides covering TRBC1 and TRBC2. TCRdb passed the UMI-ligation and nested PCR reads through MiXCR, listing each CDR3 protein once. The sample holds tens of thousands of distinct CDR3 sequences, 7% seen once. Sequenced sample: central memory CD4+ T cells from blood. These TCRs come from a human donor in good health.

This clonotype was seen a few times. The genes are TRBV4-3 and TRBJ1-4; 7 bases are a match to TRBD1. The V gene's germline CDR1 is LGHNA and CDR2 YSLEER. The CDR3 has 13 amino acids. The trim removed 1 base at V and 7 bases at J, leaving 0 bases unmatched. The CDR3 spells CASSQGQGEKLFF. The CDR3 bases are TGCGCCAGCAGCCAAGGACAGGGTGAAAAACTGTTTTTT.

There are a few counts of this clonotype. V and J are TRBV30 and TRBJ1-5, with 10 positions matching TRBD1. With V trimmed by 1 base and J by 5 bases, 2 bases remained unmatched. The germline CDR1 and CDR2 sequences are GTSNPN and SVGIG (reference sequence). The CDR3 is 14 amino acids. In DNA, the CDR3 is TGTGCCTGGAGTGCGGGACAGGGGTATCAGCCCCAGCATTTT. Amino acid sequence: CAWSAGQGYQPQHF.

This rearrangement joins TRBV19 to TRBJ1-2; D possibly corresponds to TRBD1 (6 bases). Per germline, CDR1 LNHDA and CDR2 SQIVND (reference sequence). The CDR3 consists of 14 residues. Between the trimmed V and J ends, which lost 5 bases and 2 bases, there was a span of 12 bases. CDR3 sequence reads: CASSRQAINYGYTF. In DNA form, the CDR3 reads TGTGCCAGTAGTCGACAGGCGATAAACTATGGCTACACCTTC.

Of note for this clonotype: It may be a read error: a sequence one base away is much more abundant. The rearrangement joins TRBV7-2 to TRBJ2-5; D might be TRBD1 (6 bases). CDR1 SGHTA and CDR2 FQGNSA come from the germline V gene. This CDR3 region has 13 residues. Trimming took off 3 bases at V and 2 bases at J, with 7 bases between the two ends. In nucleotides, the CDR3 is TGTGCCAGCAGCTTCGGACAGCAAGAGACCCAGTACTTC. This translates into CASSFGQQETQYF.

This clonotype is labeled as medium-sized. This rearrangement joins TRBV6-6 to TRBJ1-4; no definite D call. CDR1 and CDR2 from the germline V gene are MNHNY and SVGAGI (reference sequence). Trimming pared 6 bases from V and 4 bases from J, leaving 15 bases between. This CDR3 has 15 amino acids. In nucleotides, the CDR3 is TGTGCCAGCAGACCCTCCGAGCGCGGTAATGAAAAACTGTTTTTT. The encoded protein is CASRPSERGNEKLFF.

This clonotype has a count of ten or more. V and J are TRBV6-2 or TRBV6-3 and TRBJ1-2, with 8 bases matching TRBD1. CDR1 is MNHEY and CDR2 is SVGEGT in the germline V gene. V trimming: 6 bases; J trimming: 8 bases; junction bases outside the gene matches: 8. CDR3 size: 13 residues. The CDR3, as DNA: TGTGCCAGCAGCTCTGGACAGGGTGGGGGCTACACCTTC. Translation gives CASSSGQGGGYTF.

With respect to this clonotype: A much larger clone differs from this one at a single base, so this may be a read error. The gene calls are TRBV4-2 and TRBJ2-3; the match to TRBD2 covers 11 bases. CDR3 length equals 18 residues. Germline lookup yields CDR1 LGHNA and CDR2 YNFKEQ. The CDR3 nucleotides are TGTGCCAGCAGCCACGTACTAGCGGGGGCCCTAAGCAGAGATACGCAGTATTTT. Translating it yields CASSHVLAGALSRDTQYF.

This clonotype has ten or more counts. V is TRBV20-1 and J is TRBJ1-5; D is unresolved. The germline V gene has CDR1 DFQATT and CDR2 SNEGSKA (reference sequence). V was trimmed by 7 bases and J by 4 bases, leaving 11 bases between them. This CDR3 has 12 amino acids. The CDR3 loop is CSVQKGNQPQHF. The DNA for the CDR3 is TGCAGTGTCCAGAAGGGTAATCAGCCCCAGCATTTT.

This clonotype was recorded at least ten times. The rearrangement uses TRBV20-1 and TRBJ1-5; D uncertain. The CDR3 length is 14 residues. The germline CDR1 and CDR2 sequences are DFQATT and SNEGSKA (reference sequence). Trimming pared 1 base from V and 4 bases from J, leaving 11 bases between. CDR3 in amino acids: CSARGSSVNQPQHF. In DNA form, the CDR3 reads TGCAGTGCTAGAGGCAGCAGCGTGAATCAGCCCCAGCATTTT.

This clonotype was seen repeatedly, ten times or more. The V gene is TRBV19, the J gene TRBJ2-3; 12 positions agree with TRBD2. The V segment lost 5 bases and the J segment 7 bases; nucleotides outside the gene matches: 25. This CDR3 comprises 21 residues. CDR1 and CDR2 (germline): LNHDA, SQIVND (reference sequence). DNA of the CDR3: TGTGCCAGTAGTCCGATATTTCTACTAGCGGGGGGACAAGAAACAAGTTATACGCAGTATTTT. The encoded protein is CASSPIFLLAGGQETSYTQYF.

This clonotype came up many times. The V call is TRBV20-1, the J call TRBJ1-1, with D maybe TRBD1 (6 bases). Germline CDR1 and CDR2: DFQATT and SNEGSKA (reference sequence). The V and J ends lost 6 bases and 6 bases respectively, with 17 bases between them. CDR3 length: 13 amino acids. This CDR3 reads CSAKEGGSAEAFF. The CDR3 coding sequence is TGCAGTGCGAAGGAGGGGGGGAGCGCTGAAGCTTTCTTT.

CDR3 sequence: CSVDSRGVKETQYF. The CDR3, as DNA: TGCAGCGTTGACTCCAGGGGGGTAAAAGAGACCCAGTACTTC. J is TRBJ2-5 and V is TRBV29-1, with D possibly matching TRBD1 (7 bases). Per germline, CDR1 SQVTM and CDR2 ANQGSEA. This CDR3 has 14 residues. Trimming took 3 bases from V and 3 from J, leaving 14 bases between them.

The CDR3 is CAISEHSQRGGGNTIYF. CDR3 bases: TGTGCCATCAGCGAACATTCCCAGAGGGGGGGAGGAAACACCATATATTTT. The genes are TRBV10-3 and TRBJ1-3; the D gene is possibly TRBD1 (6 bases). V lost 6 bases and J lost 4, with 22 bases in between. There are 17 residues in the CDR3. Germline V CDR1 and CDR2: ENHRY, SYGVKD.